These 3 T cell receptor beta chains came from one sample sequenced in a study of radiotherapy plus CTLA-4 blockade in lung cancer. Libraries were prepared by immunoSEQ multiplex PCR; TCRdb keeps only in-frame clonotypes and omits some of them. The table lists 75,000 to 100,000 clones, just over 85% of them singletons. The source was peripheral blood, collected from a patient treated with radiotherapy plus ipilimumab. The receptor set was obtained from a human donor with non-small cell lung cancer that progressed on radiotherapy plus ipilimumab.

The CDR3 region has the DNA TGTGCCAGTAGTATCGGAGCCTACAATGAGCAGTTCTTC. Protein product: CASSIGAYNEQFF. The V and J genes are TRBV19 and TRBJ2-1, with D hard to call. Trimming took off 3 bases at V and 2 bases at J, with 5 bases between the two ends. Germline loops: CDR1 LNHDA, CDR2 SQIVND (reference sequence). The CDR3 has 13 amino acids.

The chain has TRBV18 and TRBJ1-5; D possibly corresponds to TRBD1 (6 bases). V lost 5 bases and J 7 bases, leaving 15 bases between the germline ends. CDR1 and CDR2 from the germline V gene are KGHSH and LQKENI. The CDR3 consists of 14 residues. CDR3 DNA sequence: TGTGCCAGCTCAGCCACAGGGAGCGAGCAGCCCCAGCATTTT. Its protein is CASSATGSEQPQHF.

The V and J genes are TRBV5-1 and TRBJ2-2; no clear D gene. There are 12 residues in the CDR3. V was trimmed by 5 bases and J by 1 base, leaving 3 bases between them. Germline V gives CDR1 SGHRS, CDR2 YFSETQ. The CDR3 nucleotides are TGCGCCAGCAGTTGGAACACCGGGGAGCTGTTTTTT. Translating it yields CASSWNTGELFF.